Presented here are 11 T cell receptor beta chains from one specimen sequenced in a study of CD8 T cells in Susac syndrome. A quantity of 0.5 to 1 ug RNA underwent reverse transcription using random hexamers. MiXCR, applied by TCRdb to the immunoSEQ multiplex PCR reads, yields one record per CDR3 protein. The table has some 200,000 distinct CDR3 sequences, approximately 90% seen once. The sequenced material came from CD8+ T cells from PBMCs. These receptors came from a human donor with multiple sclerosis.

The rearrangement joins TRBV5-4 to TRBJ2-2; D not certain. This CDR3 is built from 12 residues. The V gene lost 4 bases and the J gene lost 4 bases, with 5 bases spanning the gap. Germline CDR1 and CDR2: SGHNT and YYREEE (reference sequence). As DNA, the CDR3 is TGTGCCAGCAGCCCCCGCACCGGGGAGCTGTTTTTT. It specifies CASSPRTGELFF. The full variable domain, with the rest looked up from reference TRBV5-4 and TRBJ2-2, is ETGVTQSPTHLIKTRGQQVTLRCSSQSGHNTVSWYQQALGQGPQFIFQYYREEENGRGNFPPRFSGLQFPNYSSELNVNALELDDSALYLCASSPRTGELFFGEGSRLTVL.

Written as DNA, the CDR3 is TGTGCCAGCAGTTTACAGCCGGACTACTCCTACGAGCAGTACTTC. Translated: CASSLQPDYSYEQYF. The V call is TRBV28, the J call TRBJ2-7, with D tentatively TRBD2 (6 bases). The V end was cut by 2 bases, the J end by 0 bases, with 11 bases between. From germline, CDR1 is MDHEN and CDR2 SYDVKM. The CDR3 spans 15 residues.

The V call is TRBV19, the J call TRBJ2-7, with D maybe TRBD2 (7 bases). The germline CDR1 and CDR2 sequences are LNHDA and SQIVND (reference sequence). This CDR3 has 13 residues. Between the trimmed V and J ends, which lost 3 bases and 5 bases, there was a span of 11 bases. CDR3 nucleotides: TGTGCCAGTAGTATGGGGGGGCGCCACGAGCAGTACTTC. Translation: CASSMGGRHEQYF.

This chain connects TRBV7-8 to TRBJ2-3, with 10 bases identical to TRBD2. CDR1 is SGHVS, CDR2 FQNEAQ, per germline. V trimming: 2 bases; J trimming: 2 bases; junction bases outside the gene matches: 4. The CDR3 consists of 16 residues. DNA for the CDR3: TGTGCCAGCAGCTTATTCAGCGGGGGGGCCACAGATACGCAGTATTTT. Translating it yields CASSLFSGGATDTQYF.

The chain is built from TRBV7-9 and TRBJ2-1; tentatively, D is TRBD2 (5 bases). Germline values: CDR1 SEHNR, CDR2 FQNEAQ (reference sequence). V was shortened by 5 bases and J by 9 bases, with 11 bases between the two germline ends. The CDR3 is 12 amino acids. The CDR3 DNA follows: TGTGCCAGCAGCCGAAGGGAGATTGAGCAGTTCTTC. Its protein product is CASSRREIEQFF. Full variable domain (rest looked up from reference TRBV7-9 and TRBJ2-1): DTGVSQNPRHKITKRGQNVTFRCDPISEHNRLYWYRQTLGQGPEFLTYFQNEAQLEKSRLLSDRFSAERPKGSFSTLEIQRTEQGDSAMYLCASSRREIEQFFGPGTRLTVL.

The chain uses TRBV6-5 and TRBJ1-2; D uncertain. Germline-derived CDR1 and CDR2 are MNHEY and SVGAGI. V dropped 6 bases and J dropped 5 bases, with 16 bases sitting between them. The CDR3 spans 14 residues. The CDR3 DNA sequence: TGTGCCAGCAGCGCACAGCCAGGAGAGTATGGCTACACCTTC. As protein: CASSAQPGEYGYTF.

The DNA of the CDR3 is TGTGCCAGCAGTCAATTCCCGGGACAGGGCTACGAGCAGTACTTC. This translates into CASSQFPGQGYEQYF. The chain links TRBV7-3 to TRBJ2-7; 9 bases are a match to TRBD1. Germline lookup yields CDR1 SGHTA and CDR2 FQGTGA. CDR3 length equals 15 residues. V shed 6 bases, J shed 3 bases, and the junction held 9 bases outside the gene matches. The full variable domain, its missing parts supplied by reference TRBV7-3 and TRBJ2-7, is GAGVSQTPSNKVTEKGKYVELRCDPISGHTALYWYRQSLGQGPEFLIYFQGTGAADDSGLPNDRFFAVRPEGSVSTLKIQRTERGDSAVYLCASSQFPGQGYEQYFGPGTRLTVT.

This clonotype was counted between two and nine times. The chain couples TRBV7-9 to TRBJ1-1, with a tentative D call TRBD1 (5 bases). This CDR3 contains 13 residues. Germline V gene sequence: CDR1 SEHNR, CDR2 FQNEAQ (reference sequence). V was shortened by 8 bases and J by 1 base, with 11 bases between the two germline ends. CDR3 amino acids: CASRAGQNTEAFF. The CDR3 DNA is TGTGCCAGCCGAGCAGGGCAGAACACTGAAGCTTTCTTT.

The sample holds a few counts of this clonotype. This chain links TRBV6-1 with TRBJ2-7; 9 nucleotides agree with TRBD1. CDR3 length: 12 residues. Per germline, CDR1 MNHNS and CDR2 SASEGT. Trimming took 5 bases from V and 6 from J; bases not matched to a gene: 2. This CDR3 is CASSTGGLEQYF. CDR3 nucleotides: TGTGCCAGCAGTACAGGGGGCCTCGAGCAGTACTTC.

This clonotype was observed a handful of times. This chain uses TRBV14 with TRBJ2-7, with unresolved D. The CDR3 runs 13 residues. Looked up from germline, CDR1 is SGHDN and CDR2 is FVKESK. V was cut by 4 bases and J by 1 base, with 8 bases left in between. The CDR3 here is CASSPLVSYEQYF. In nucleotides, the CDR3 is TGTGCCAGCAGCCCCCTGGTTTCCTACGAGCAGTACTTC.

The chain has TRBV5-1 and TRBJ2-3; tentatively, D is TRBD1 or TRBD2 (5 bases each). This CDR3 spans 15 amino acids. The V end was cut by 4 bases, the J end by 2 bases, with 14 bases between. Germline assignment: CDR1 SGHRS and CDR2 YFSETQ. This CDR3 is CASSLRGRDTDTQYF. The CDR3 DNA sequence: TGCGCCAGCAGCCTACGGGGCCGGGACACAGATACGCAGTATTTT.